This entry features one T cell receptor (beta chain) sequence. These data come from a study of immune characterization of retroperitoneal liposarcoma. A single record per CDR3 protein comes from TCRdb applying MiXCR to the PCR reads. The profile shows 7,000 or so distinct CDR3 sequences, about 30% of them singletons. CDR3 size: 12 residues. CDR1 MNHNS and CDR2 SASEGT come from the germline V gene. The sample was tumor tissue. The chain links TRBV6-1 to TRBJ2-1; tentatively, D is TRBD1 (5 bases). With the DNA end fitting TRBJ2-7 better, the J assignment may be wrong. The TCR originated in a female donor with retroperitoneal liposarcoma. This CDR3 is CASSEVGDEQYF. The DNA of the CDR3 is TGTGCCAGCAGTGAAGTAGGGGACGAGCAGTACTTC.